Following are 8 T cell receptor beta chains from one sample sequenced in a study of blood T cell repertoires in COVID-19. Only in-frame clones appear in the TCRdb table, and some are missing; sequencing was by immunoSEQ multiplex PCR. The sample holds roughly 150,000 clones, about four fifths seen once. Sequencing used peripheral blood. The receptors originated from a woman of 80 years or more with acute or convalescent COVID-19.

This rearrangement joins TRBV28 to TRBJ2-3; 9 bases agree with TRBD2. Germline-derived CDR1 and CDR2 are MDHEN and SYDVKM. V trimming: 2 bases; J trimming: 0 bases; junction bases outside the gene matches: 9. This CDR3 is 18 amino acids long. DNA of the CDR3: TGTGCCAGCAGTTTACGCGCGGGGGGGGTCTCTAGCACAGATACGCAGTATTTT. Translating gives CASSLRAGGVSSTDTQYF.

As DNA, the CDR3 is TGTGCCAGCAGTTTGAGACTAGGTCAGCCCCAGCATTTT. Translated, it gives CASSLRLGQPQHF. V and J are TRBV28 and TRBJ1-5, with D unresolved. Trimming removed 3 bases at V and 6 bases at J, with 9 bases between. The CDR3 has 13 amino acids. Germline CDR1 is MDHEN and CDR2 is SYDVKM.

This chain joins TRBV9 and TRBJ2-2, with 10 nucleotides matching TRBD2. Germline V gene lookup returns CDR1 SGDLS and CDR2 YYNGEE. CDR3 length equals 18 residues. With 0 bases clipped from V and 1 base from J, the junction kept 6 bases outside the gene matches. CDR3 residues: CASSVDPAGGWNTGELFF. CDR3 nucleotides: TGTGCCAGCAGCGTAGATCCAGCGGGGGGGTGGAACACCGGGGAGCTGTTTTTT.

The chain combines TRBV5-1 with TRBJ1-1; D not resolved. Germline lookup yields CDR1 SGHRS and CDR2 YFSETQ. With 5 bases removed from V and 0 bases from J, the gap between germline ends came to 17 bases. The CDR3 contains 16 residues. CDR3 sequence reads: CASREENRIMNTEAFF. CDR3 in DNA: TGCGCCAGCAGAGAGGAGAACCGGATCATGAACACTGAAGCTTTCTTT. The variable domain in full, with the rest retrieved from reference TRBV5-1 and TRBJ1-1, is KAGVTQTPRYLIKTRGQQVTLSCSPISGHRSVSWYQQTPGQGLQFLFEYFSETQRNKGNFPGRFSGRQFSNSRSEMNVSTLELGDSALYLCASREENRIMNTEAFFGQGTRLTVV.

This CDR3 is CASSFRDREINGYTF. The CDR3 DNA reads TGTGCCAGTAGTTTCCGGGACAGGGAGATCAATGGCTACACCTTC. V and J are TRBV19 and TRBJ1-2; 9 nucleotides match TRBD1. In germline, CDR1 is LNHDA, CDR2 SQIVND (reference sequence). The junction had 10 bases not matched to a gene; V was cut back by 5 bases and J by 6 bases. The CDR3 is 15 residues long.

V and J are TRBV15 and TRBJ1-1; possible D gene TRBD1, 5 bases. Between the trimmed V and J ends, which lost 0 bases and 5 bases, there was a span of 19 bases. The germline V gene has CDR1 LNHNV and CDR2 YYDKDF (reference sequence). This CDR3 comprises 17 residues. Here the CDR3 DNA reads TGTGCCACCAGCAGAGATCCCAGGCAGGGTTCTTTTACTGAAGCTTTCTTT. Protein sequence: CATSRDPRQGSFTEAFF.

The genes are TRBV19 and TRBJ1-1, with D hard to call. This CDR3 region has 13 residues. V lost 5 bases and J lost 1, with 8 bases in between. Germline CDR1 reads LNHDA; CDR2 reads SQIVND (reference sequence). CDR3 residues: CASSFTANTEAFF. In DNA form, the CDR3 reads TGTGCCAGTAGTTTTACAGCGAACACTGAAGCTTTCTTT.

This chain joins TRBV14 and TRBJ2-6, with 10 bases lining up with TRBD1. Per the germline V gene, CDR1 is SGHDN and CDR2 is FVKESK. The CDR3 has 20 residues. J was trimmed by 3 bases and V by 4 bases; bases with no gene match: 15. The CDR3 region is CASSPRPVGTGELGANVLTF. As DNA, the CDR3 is TGTGCCAGCAGCCCAAGGCCGGTCGGGACAGGGGAACTTGGGGCCAACGTCCTGACTTTC.